A single sample gave rise to the 31 T cell receptor beta chains below, sequenced in a study of neurological immune-mediated disorders. TCRdb passed the 5' RACE reads through MiXCR, listing each CDR3 protein once. The sample yields 36,000 or so distinct CDR3 sequences, 10% seen once. The sequencing input was PBMCs. These receptors were collected from a woman aged 25 to 39 with HTLV-1-associated myelopathy (HAM/TSP).

This clonotype occurred many times. The chain joins TRBV20-1 to TRBJ2-7; 9 nucleotides agree with TRBD2. Germline-derived CDR1 and CDR2 are DFQATT and SNEGSKA (reference sequence). V shed 4 bases, J shed 4 bases, and the junction held 2 bases outside the gene matches. CDR3 length: 12 residues. The CDR3 bases are TGCAGTGCTACTAGCGGGGTGTACGAGCAGTACTTC. Amino acids: CSATSGVYEQYF.

The chain is built from TRBV5-4 and TRBJ1-4; D not resolved. V lost 0 bases and J 1 base, leaving 10 bases between the germline ends. This CDR3 has 16 amino acids. CDR1 and CDR2 (germline): SGHNT, YYREEE (reference sequence). The CDR3 nucleotides are TGTGCCAGCAGCTTGGCGGCGGAGGGAACTAATGAAAAACTGTTTTTT. Amino acid sequence: CASSLAAEGTNEKLFF. Based on the CDR3 plus reference TRBV5-4 and TRBJ1-4, the full variable domain is ETGVTQSPTHLIKTRGQQVTLRCSSQSGHNTVSWYQQALGQGPQFIFQYYREEENGRGNFPPRFSGLQFPNYSSELNVNALELDDSALYLCASSLAAEGTNEKLFFGSGTQLSVL.

At least ten counts were recorded for this clonotype. The chain combines TRBV12-3 or TRBV12-4 with TRBJ1-3; no clear D gene. The CDR3 runs 14 residues. Trimming took off 6 bases at V and 0 bases at J, with 9 bases between the two ends. The CDR3 nucleotides read TGTGCCAGCAGAGCAGAGAGCTCTGGAAACACCATATATTTT. Protein: CASRAESSGNTIYF.

This clonotype occurred many times. The rearrangement joins TRBV7-2 to TRBJ1-4, with a tentative D call TRBD1 (5 bases). The germline CDR1 and CDR2 sequences are SGHTA and FQGNSA. Trimming pared 2 bases from V and 4 bases from J, leaving 11 bases between. The CDR3 is made up of 15 amino acids. CDR3 region: CASSLTGGLNEKLFF. The CDR3 region has the DNA TGTGCCAGCAGCTTAACAGGAGGTCTTAATGAAAAACTGTTTTTT.

This clonotype was detected only a few times. This chain links TRBV5-1 with TRBJ1-1, with TRBD1 matching 9 bases. With V trimmed by 3 bases and J by 0 bases, 6 bases remained unmatched. CDR3 length: 16 amino acids. The V gene's germline CDR1 is SGHRS and CDR2 YFSETQ. In DNA, the CDR3 is TGCGCCAGCAGCTACGGGACAGGGAGCATGAACACTGAAGCTTTCTTT. Its translation: CASSYGTGSMNTEAFF.

At least ten counts were recorded for this clonotype. V is TRBV20-1 and J is TRBJ2-3, with TRBD2 matching 7 bases. Germline trimming cut 4 bases from V and 6 bases from J; bases unmatched to any gene: 10. Germline V gene data show CDR1 as DFQATT and CDR2 as SNEGSKA (reference sequence). The CDR3 spans 14 residues. The CDR3 DNA is TGCAGTGCTATATCGACTAGCACGCGGGATACGCAGTATTTT. It translates to CSAISTSTRDTQYF.

Ten or more counts support this clonotype. V gene TRBV30 combines with J gene TRBJ2-1; 10 bases are shared with TRBD2. Germline loops: CDR1 GTSNPN, CDR2 SVGIG (reference sequence). This CDR3 has 15 residues. V was pared by 2 bases and J by 8 bases, with 9 bases of the junction left unmatched. The CDR3 reads CAWSLKRGGSYEQFF. In DNA form, the CDR3 reads TGTGCCTGGAGTCTAAAGCGGGGGGGCTCATATGAGCAGTTCTTC.

This clonotype was found many times. V is TRBV19 and J is TRBJ2-7; unclear D gene. This CDR3 spans 13 amino acids. Germline V gives CDR1 LNHDA, CDR2 SQIVND (reference sequence). V shed 5 bases and J shed 5 bases, with 13 bases lying between them. CDR3 loop: CASSWDLVNEQYF. CDR3 DNA sequence: TGTGCCAGTAGTTGGGATCTGGTAAACGAGCAGTACTTC.

This clonotype was seen at least ten times. V gene TRBV20-1 combines with J gene TRBJ2-1; the match to TRBD2 covers 12 bases. V lost 5 bases to trimming and J lost 11 bases; unmatched junction nucleotides: 7. Germline assignment: CDR1 DFQATT and CDR2 SNEGSKA (reference sequence). The CDR3 extends over 13 amino acids. The CDR3: CSARLTSGGKQFF. The CDR3, as DNA: TGCAGTGCTCGCCTGACTAGCGGGGGAAAGCAGTTCTTC.

This clonotype has at least ten counts. The chain recombines TRBV5-1 with TRBJ1-1, with 7 bases that match TRBD1. Germline-derived CDR1 and CDR2 are SGHRS and YFSETQ. This CDR3 region has 15 residues. V dropped 0 bases and J dropped 4; count of bases not matched to a gene: 6. The CDR3 DNA reads TGCGCCAGCAGCTTGGGACAGGGCTTCGGCACTGAAGCTTTCTTT. This gives the protein CASSLGQGFGTEAFF.

This clonotype was seen at least ten times. The rearrangement uses TRBV20-1 and TRBJ2-1; tentatively, D is TRBD1 (5 bases). The CDR3 covers 15 residues. V was trimmed by 3 bases and J by 7 bases, leaving 19 bases between them. The germline gives CDR1 DFQATT, CDR2 SNEGSKA (reference sequence). CDR3 sequence reads: CSASDPQEWRNEQFF. CDR3 DNA sequence: TGCAGTGCTAGCGATCCACAGGAATGGAGAAATGAGCAGTTCTTC.

Many counts were recorded for this clonotype. The chain uses TRBV20-1 and TRBJ2-3; D possibly corresponds to TRBD1 (6 bases). Germline CDR1 and CDR2: DFQATT and SNEGSKA (reference sequence). Trimming took off 6 bases at V and 2 bases at J, with 15 bases between the two ends. This CDR3 comprises 14 residues. The CDR3 region has the DNA TGCAGTGCCAACGGACAGTGGAACACAGATACGCAGTATTTT. Residues: CSANGQWNTDTQYF.

This clonotype was counted many times. This chain links TRBV5-6 with TRBJ2-5; a possible D gene is TRBD1 (5 bases). Germline V CDR1 and CDR2: SGHDT, YYEEEE. The CDR3 totals 15 residues. The V and J ends lost 4 bases and 1 base respectively, with 14 bases between them. The CDR3 DNA reads as TGTGCCAGCAGCCGACCAGGGTTAGGCCAAGAGACCCAGTACTTC. Protein sequence: CASSRPGLGQETQYF.

Many counts were recorded for this clonotype. The V gene is TRBV20-1, the J gene TRBJ2-3, with 10 bases identical to TRBD2. The CDR3 consists of 17 residues. Per the germline V gene, CDR1 is DFQATT and CDR2 is SNEGSKA (reference sequence). V lost 6 bases, J lost 7 bases, and 19 bases stayed unmatched. CDR3: CSAERPGIAGGSNTQYF. DNA for the CDR3: TGCAGTGCGGAGCGGCCCGGCATAGCGGGGGGTAGTAATACGCAGTATTTT.

The chain has TRBV9 and TRBJ2-3; 8 positions agree with TRBD1. With 0 bases clipped from V and 7 bases from J, the junction kept 10 bases outside the gene matches. Looked up from germline, CDR1 is SGDLS and CDR2 is YYNGEE. This CDR3 is built from 16 residues. This CDR3 reads CASSVVGTGPVYTQYF. The CDR3 DNA sequence: TGTGCCAGCAGCGTAGTCGGGACAGGTCCGGTATATACGCAGTATTTT.

This clonotype was seen ten or more times. The rearrangement links TRBV5-1 to TRBJ1-2; TRBD1 is a possible D gene (6 bases). The CDR3 contains 16 residues. Germline V gives CDR1 SGHRS, CDR2 YFSETQ. V was clipped by 5 bases and J by 7 bases, with 24 bases between them. The CDR3: CASRVEGGPVGSGYTF. Written as DNA, the CDR3 is TGCGCCAGCAGAGTCGAGGGGGGGCCTGTCGGTAGTGGCTACACCTTC. The entire variable domain, with the rest obtained from reference TRBV5-1 and TRBJ1-2, is as follows: KAGVTQTPRYLIKTRGQQVTLSCSPISGHRSVSWYQQTPGQGLQFLFEYFSETQRNKGNFPGRFSGRQFSNSRSEMNVSTLELGDSALYLCASRVEGGPVGSGYTFGSGTRLTVV.

This clonotype was detected ten times or more. The chain couples TRBV11-2 to TRBJ1-2, with unresolved D. Trimming removed 0 bases from V and 4 bases from J, with 6 bases in between. The CDR3 totals 13 residues. Germline assignment: CDR1 SGHAT and CDR2 FQNNGV. This chain's CDR3 is CASSLEGTYGYTF. The CDR3 DNA follows: TGTGCCAGCAGCTTAGAGGGTACCTATGGCTACACCTTC.

This clonotype was seen a handful of times. This sequence joins TRBV6-6 and TRBJ2-3, with D possibly TRBD1 on 5 matching bases. CDR3 length: 18 residues. V dropped 2 bases and J dropped 4 bases, with 22 bases sitting between them. The germline V gene has CDR1 MNHNY and CDR2 SVGAGI (reference sequence). The CDR3 DNA reads TGTGCCAGCAGTTACGATTGGACAAGGGTTTTGTCTGCAGATACGCAGTATTTT. This sequence encodes CASSYDWTRVLSADTQYF.

At least ten counts were recorded for this clonotype. The J gene is TRBJ2-1, the V gene TRBV2; 12 bases align to TRBD2. Losses at the gene ends were 7 bases for V and 2 bases for J; bases not matched to a gene: 3. The CDR3 consists of 15 residues. Germline lookup yields CDR1 SNHLY and CDR2 FYNNEI. Here the CDR3 reads CASIRTSGTYNEQFF. Here the CDR3 DNA reads TGTGCCAGCATTCGGACTAGCGGGACCTACAATGAGCAGTTCTTC. The full variable domain, its missing parts supplied by reference TRBV2 and TRBJ2-1, is EPEVTQTPSHQVTQMGQEVILRCVPISNHLYFYWYRQILGQKVEFLVSFYNNEISEKSEIFDDQFSVERPDGSNFTLKIRSTKLEDSAMYFCASIRTSGTYNEQFFGPGTRLTVL.

Ten or more counts support this clonotype. The chain employs TRBV5-1 and TRBJ1-1; no firm D call. Germline CDR1 and CDR2: SGHRS and YFSETQ. The V end lost 4 bases, the J end lost 4 bases, and 14 bases lay between the germline ends. The CDR3 is 14 amino acids. In DNA, the CDR3 is TGCGCCAGCAGCCGCAAGGATCAGATCACTGAAGCTTTCTTT. It translates to CASSRKDQITEAFF.

This clonotype has a count of ten or more. The chain employs TRBV20-1 and TRBJ1-2; D not certain. The CDR3 has 12 amino acids. Germline values: CDR1 DFQATT, CDR2 SNEGSKA (reference sequence). With 3 bases removed from V and 8 bases from J, the gap between germline ends came to 13 bases. This chain's CDR3 is CSASDSSWGYTF. The CDR3 nucleotides read TGCAGTGCTAGCGATTCCAGCTGGGGCTACACCTTC.

This clonotype came up many times. This chain connects TRBV20-1 to TRBJ1-1, with D unresolved. Between the trimmed V and J ends, which lost 0 bases and 1 base, there was a span of 15 bases. Germline CDR1 is DFQATT and CDR2 is SNEGSKA (reference sequence). The CDR3 is 16 residues long. In DNA form, the CDR3 reads TGCAGTGCTAGAGATTCTCCGGGGAGAGAGAACACTGAAGCTTTCTTT. Translating gives CSARDSPGRENTEAFF.

This clonotype was recorded at least ten times. The J gene is TRBJ2-3, the V gene TRBV5-1; D unresolved. Germline CDR1 SGHRS, CDR2 YFSETQ. The CDR3 spans 19 residues. V gave up 4 bases and J gave up 0 bases, with 24 bases separating them. The CDR3 region is CASSLTGFLHPSSTDTQYF. For the CDR3, the DNA is TGCGCCAGCAGCCTGACTGGGTTCTTACACCCCTCTAGCACAGATACGCAGTATTTT.

This clonotype has at least ten counts. The chain carries TRBV10-3 and TRBJ2-3; D gene unclear. The CDR3 is 13 residues long. Trimming took 0 bases from V and 6 from J, leaving 7 bases between them. Germline lookup yields CDR1 ENHRY and CDR2 SYGVKD. CDR3 region: CAISESGRDTQYF. Written as DNA, the CDR3 is TGTGCCATCAGTGAGTCAGGACGTGATACGCAGTATTTT.

There are many counts of this clonotype. The V call is TRBV20-1, the J call TRBJ1-6; D remains ambiguous. Trimming cost V 0 bases and J 7 bases, with 16 bases left between them. CDR1 is DFQATT and CDR2 is SNEGSKA in the germline V gene (reference sequence). This CDR3 contains 16 residues. The CDR3 DNA reads TGCAGTGCTAGAGATCAGACAAAAGCGGGCAATTCACCCCTCCACTTT. It yields the protein CSARDQTKAGNSPLHF.

This clonotype was seen repeatedly, ten times or more. The chain uses TRBV20-1 and TRBJ2-2; maybe TRBD1 (6 bases). Per germline, CDR1 DFQATT and CDR2 SNEGSKA (reference sequence). The CDR3 totals 17 residues. V was trimmed by 1 base and J by 4 bases, leaving 19 bases between them. This chain's CDR3 is CSARASLGRTVTGELFF. The CDR3 nucleotides read TGCAGTGCTAGAGCATCCTTGGGAAGGACAGTCACCGGGGAGCTGTTTTTT.

This clonotype was counted at least ten times. An end of the junction differs from the germline gene, which may be a read error. The rearrangement links TRBV20-1 to TRBJ1-2; D unresolved. This CDR3 has 9 residues. CDR1 DFQATT and CDR2 SNEGSKA come from the germline V gene (reference sequence). The CDR3 sequence: CSARVKNAF. CDR3 nucleotide sequence: TGCAGTGCTAGAGTCAAGAATGCCTTC.

The table lists this clonotype with many counts. The chain recombines TRBV5-1 with TRBJ1-2; D remains unclear. Germline V gene lookup returns CDR1 SGHRS and CDR2 YFSETQ. The V end lost 4 bases, the J end lost 2 bases, and 9 bases lay between the germline ends. This CDR3 has 13 amino acids. Here the CDR3 DNA reads TGCGCCAGCAGCCCGGACGGGAACTATGGCTACACCTTC. Encoded protein: CASSPDGNYGYTF.

There are many counts of this clonotype. The chain couples TRBV20-1 to TRBJ2-3; D is uncertain. V lost 6 bases, J lost 1 base, and 17 bases lay in between. The CDR3 contains 15 residues. Germline CDR1 reads DFQATT; CDR2 reads SNEGSKA (reference sequence). The CDR3 is CSADRRVSRTDTQYF. DNA of the CDR3: TGCAGTGCAGATCGTCGGGTCTCCCGCACAGATACGCAGTATTTT.

This clonotype was seen repeatedly, ten times or more. V and J are TRBV20-1 and TRBJ1-2, with D hard to call. The CDR3 runs 12 residues. Germline values: CDR1 DFQATT, CDR2 SNEGSKA (reference sequence). The germline V and J ends were trimmed by 1 base and 8 bases, with 11 bases remaining between them. In nucleotides, the CDR3 is TGCAGTGCTAGAGTGTTGCAGTGGGGCTACACCTTC. Translated, it gives CSARVLQWGYTF.

This clonotype was detected ten times or more. The J gene is TRBJ2-3, the V gene TRBV5-1; 12 bases match TRBD2. After removal of 3 bases from V and 6 bases from J, the junction contained 2 bases not matched to a gene. The germline V gene encodes CDR1 SGHRS and CDR2 YFSETQ. This CDR3 is built from 14 residues. The CDR3 sequence: CASSSTSGGDTQYF. In nucleotides, the CDR3 is TGCGCCAGCAGCTCCACTAGCGGGGGGGATACGCAGTATTTT.